These 21 T cell receptor beta chains were sequenced from one sample in a study of blood T cells in healthy people across ages. A second PCR, run for about 7 to 11 cycles, used a sample-barcoded 5' primer plus a J-beta primer mix. TCRdb redid the calling of the 5' RACE reads with MiXCR, one entry per CDR3 protein. The sample holds more than 650,000 distinct CDR3 sequences, less than 70% seen once. The sequenced material came from blood. The receptors shown here come from an elderly man in good health.

A few counts support this clonotype. The chain couples TRBV7-9 to TRBJ2-7; 8 bases align to TRBD2. The ends lost 5 bases at V and 5 bases at J; junction bases unmatched: 5. The CDR3 runs 13 residues. Looked up from germline, CDR1 is SEHNR and CDR2 is FQNEAQ (reference sequence). The CDR3 loop reads CASSPPGGDEQYF. CDR3 DNA sequence: TGTGCCAGCAGCCCGCCGGGAGGGGACGAGCAGTACTTC.

V is TRBV11-2 and J is TRBJ2-1; tentative D call: TRBD2 (6 bases). V was clipped by 3 bases and J by 2 bases, with 17 bases between them. This CDR3 comprises 17 residues. Germline V gene sequence: CDR1 SGHAT, CDR2 FQNNGV. CDR3 sequence reads: CASSLGLASDAYNEQFF. In DNA, the CDR3 is TGTGCCAGCAGCTTGGGGCTAGCGAGTGACGCCTACAATGAGCAGTTCTTC.

This chain connects TRBV2 to TRBJ1-4, with 8 nucleotides matching TRBD1. The V gene's germline CDR1 is SNHLY and CDR2 FYNNEI. J lost 6 bases, V lost 4 bases, and 7 bases had no gene match. The CDR3 consists of 15 residues. CDR3 DNA sequence: TGTGCCAGCAGTGGTCCAAGGACAGGGTATGAAAAACTGTTTTTT. This encodes CASSGPRTGYEKLFF.

This clonotype was picked up a small number of times. The J gene is TRBJ1-5, the V gene TRBV20-1; 7 bases line up with TRBD1. Looked up from germline, CDR1 is DFQATT and CDR2 is SNEGSKA (reference sequence). The CDR3 length is 17 residues. J gave up 6 bases and V 5 bases, and 19 bases lay outside the gene matches. The CDR3 region has the DNA TGCAGTGCTGCGATGGACCCCAGGGGGACGATCGGTCAGCCCCAGCATTTT. Residues: CSAAMDPRGTIGQPQHF.

J is TRBJ2-3 and V is TRBV29-1; 8 bases align to TRBD1. CDR3 size: 12 residues. Trimming cost V 7 bases and J 5 bases; bases outside gene matches: 5. Germline CDR1 SQVTM, CDR2 ANQGSEA. CDR3 DNA sequence: TGCAGCGACCGAGGACAGGGAGATACGCAGTATTTT. It is translated as CSDRGQGDTQYF.

DNA of the CDR3: TGTGCCAGCGAGGGGAGCACAGATACGCAGTATTTT. As protein: CASEGSTDTQYF. The J gene is TRBJ2-3, the V gene TRBV28; possibly TRBD1 or TRBD2 for D (5 bases each). Germline V lookup: CDR1 MDHEN, CDR2 SYDVKM. The germline V and J ends were trimmed by 8 bases and 0 bases, with 6 bases remaining between them. The CDR3 sequence is 12 residues long.

This clonotype has just a few counts. The chain recombines TRBV3-1 with TRBJ2-4, with 9 bases fitting TRBD1. The DNA end is more similar to TRBJ2-7, so the J call may be wrong. CDR1 is LGHDT, CDR2 YNNKEL, per germline (reference sequence). This CDR3 spans 18 amino acids. The CDR3 reads CASSQRSGTGFAPYEQYF. DNA of the CDR3: TGTGCCAGCAGCCAAAGATCCGGGACAGGGTTTGCCCCCTACGAGCAGTACTTC.

The V gene is TRBV29-1, the J gene TRBJ2-7; 10 positions agree with TRBD2. The J call may be faulty, since TRBJ2-1 better matches the DNA end. Germline-derived CDR1 and CDR2 are SQVTM and ANQGSEA. This CDR3 is 16 amino acids long. The CDR3 here is CSAAWGRASGSNEQFF. The CDR3 nucleotides read TGCAGCGCAGCGTGGGGCAGGGCTAGCGGGAGCAATGAGCAGTTCTTC.

The genes are TRBV7-2 and TRBJ2-1; TRBD1 matches at 9 bases. This CDR3 is 15 amino acids long. The ends lost 6 bases at V and 2 bases at J; junction bases unmatched: 5. Germline lookup yields CDR1 SGHTA and CDR2 FQGNSA. CDR3: CASRIQGAAYNEQFF. The CDR3 coding sequence is TGTGCCAGCAGGATACAGGGGGCGGCCTACAATGAGCAGTTCTTC.

This clonotype was seen a few times. The CDR3 reads CAISEGKTSGIPDTQYF. CDR3 DNA: TGTGCCATCAGTGAGGGAAAGACTAGCGGGATCCCAGATACGCAGTATTTT. The genes are TRBV10-3 and TRBJ2-3, with 11 bases that match TRBD2. V dropped 2 bases and J dropped 4; count of bases not matched to a gene: 8. There are 17 residues in the CDR3. Germline-derived CDR1 and CDR2 are ENHRY and SYGVKD.

This chain uses TRBV18 with TRBJ2-5, with 8 bases matching TRBD1. V shed 3 bases, J shed 1 base, and the junction held 7 bases outside the gene matches. The CDR3 length is 16 residues. In germline, CDR1 is KGHSH, CDR2 LQKENI. The CDR3 DNA sequence: TGTGCCAGCTCACCCCGGGACAGGAGCCCCCAAGAGACCCAGTACTTC. This encodes CASSPRDRSPQETQYF.

This chain uses TRBV4-2 with TRBJ2-4; possibly TRBD1 for D (6 bases). Germline-derived CDR1 and CDR2 are LGHNA and YNFKEQ. This CDR3 is 17 amino acids long. The V and J ends lost 4 bases and 1 base respectively, with 17 bases between them. CDR3 nucleotide sequence: TGTGCCAGCAGCCGAGAACAGGGTGGGGACGCCAAAAACATTCAGTACTTC. Translation: CASSREQGGDAKNIQYF.

Regarding this clonotype: A much larger clone lies one base from this, so it may be a read error. The V call is TRBV12-3 or TRBV12-4, the J call TRBJ2-7; TRBD2 aligns across 7 bases. The length of the CDR3 is 13 residues. This chain's CDR3 is CTSSFGRTYEQYF. CDR3 nucleotides: TGTACCAGCAGTTTCGGGAGGACCTACGAGCAGTACTTC.

This clonotype came up a few times. V and J are TRBV3-1 and TRBJ1-5, with a tentative D call TRBD1 (5 bases). The CDR3 covers 14 residues. CDR1 is LGHDT, CDR2 YNNKEL, per germline (reference sequence). V shed 1 base and J shed 6 bases, with 10 bases lying between them. The CDR3, as DNA: TGTGCCAGCAGCCAAGCTAGGGGAGGTCAGCCCCAGCATTTT. Its protein product is CASSQARGGQPQHF.

Only a few counts were recorded for this clonotype. This chain connects TRBV29-1 to TRBJ2-7; D is tentatively TRBD1 or TRBD2 (6 bases each). The germline V gene encodes CDR1 SQVTM and CDR2 ANQGSEA. V lost 4 bases to trimming and J lost 2 bases, with 12 bases between them. The CDR3 is 13 residues long. The CDR3 sequence is CSVAPGEAYEQYF. CDR3 DNA: TGCAGCGTTGCCCCAGGGGAGGCCTACGAGCAGTACTTC.

This sequence joins TRBV12-3 or TRBV12-4 and TRBJ2-7; TRBD1 agrees at 11 bases. V shed 5 bases, J shed 3 bases, and the junction held 3 bases outside the gene matches. The CDR3 runs 14 residues. The CDR3 coding sequence is TGTGCCAGCAGTAGGGGACAGGGGGGCTACGAGCAGTACTTC. It translates to CASSRGQGGYEQYF.

The chain links TRBV6-2 or TRBV6-3 to TRBJ2-1; the match to TRBD2 covers 12 bases. The CDR3 is 17 residues long. In germline, CDR1 is MNHEY, CDR2 SVGEGT. The V and J ends lost 7 bases and 12 bases, in that order; junction bases with no gene match: 19. The CDR3 sequence: CASNQIPRLAGVFTQFF. CDR3 nucleotide sequence: TGTGCCAGCAATCAAATCCCCCGACTAGCGGGAGTATTTACGCAGTTCTTC.

This clonotype was found a few times. This chain links TRBV3-1 with TRBJ2-3; the D call may be TRBD1 or TRBD2 (5 bases each). Germline V gives CDR1 LGHDT, CDR2 YNNKEL (reference sequence). The CDR3 extends over 17 amino acids. V lost 3 bases, J lost 3 bases, and 19 bases lay in between. CDR3 region: CASSQAEVEWGTDTQYF. CDR3 nucleotides: TGTGCCAGCAGCCAGGCTGAAGTGGAGTGGGGGACAGATACGCAGTATTTT.

There are many counts of this clonotype. V is TRBV6-6 and J is TRBJ1-2; 9 positions match TRBD1. The CDR3 length is 14 residues. Germline loops: CDR1 MNHNY, CDR2 SVGAGI (reference sequence). The trim removed 4 bases at V and 3 bases at J, leaving 3 bases unmatched. The CDR3 sequence is CASSLTGGDYGYTF. CDR3 nucleotide sequence: TGTGCCAGCAGTTTGACAGGGGGGGACTATGGCTACACCTTC.

This chain connects TRBV3-1 to TRBJ2-3; D is ambiguous. There are 14 residues in the CDR3. In germline, CDR1 is LGHDT, CDR2 YNNKEL (reference sequence). Trimming shortened V by 1 base and J by 0 bases, and 5 bases separated the two germline ends. The DNA of the CDR3 is TGTGCCAGCAGCCAAGCGGTAAGCACAGATACGCAGTATTTT. Protein: CASSQAVSTDTQYF.

The rearrangement uses TRBV3-1 and TRBJ1-5; unclear D gene. The CDR3 is made up of 13 amino acids. Trimming cost V 8 bases and J 4 bases, with 12 bases left between them. Per the germline V gene, CDR1 is LGHDT and CDR2 is YNNKEL (reference sequence). The CDR3 loop is CASGRQLNQPQHF. CDR3 nucleotides: TGTGCCAGCGGGCGGCAGTTAAATCAGCCCCAGCATTTT.